Following are 9 T cell receptor beta chains from one sample sequenced in a study of blood T cells in healthy people across ages. With a J-beta primer mix and a sample-barcoded 5' primer, a second PCR ran roughly 6 to 12 cycles. From the 5' RACE reads, TCRdb called clonotypes with MiXCR, one entry per CDR3 protein. The repertoire includes around 820,000 distinct CDR3 sequences, around 25% of them detected once, and 3% to 4.5% sits in the top ten. The same sample was also studied in work on T cells of mothers and their children.

Sequences were obtained from blood. The receptors were sampled from a boy younger than 18 in good health.

There are a few counts of this clonotype. The chain carries TRBV18 and TRBJ1-3; D is ambiguous. Germline values: CDR1 KGHSH, CDR2 LQKENI. V lost 3 bases, J lost 0 bases, and 9 bases lay in between. The CDR3 is 15 amino acids. The CDR3 coding sequence is TGTGCCAGCTCACCCAATCGGGGCTCTGGAAACACCATATATTTT. It codes for CASSPNRGSGNTIYF.

The rearrangement joins TRBV28 to TRBJ2-1, with D possibly called TRBD1 or TRBD2 (5 bases each). The DNA matches TRBJ2-7 better at its end, which makes the J call doubtful. Germline V gene data show CDR1 as MDHEN and CDR2 as SYDVKM. The length of the CDR3 is 16 residues. This CDR3 reads CASSRSMGELSYEQYF. The CDR3 DNA reads TGTGCCAGCAGTCGCAGCATGGGGGAGCTCTCCTACGAGCAGTACTTC.

A few counts support this clonotype. The chain carries TRBV20-1 and TRBJ2-7; 7 nucleotides align to TRBD2. Trimming took 6 bases from V and 1 from J; bases not matched to a gene: 18. The germline gives CDR1 DFQATT, CDR2 SNEGSKA (reference sequence). The CDR3 runs to 17 residues. The DNA for the CDR3 is TGCAGTGCCGAATGGATGGGGGGGGAATTTCTATCCTACGAGCAGTACTTC. It yields the protein CSAEWMGGEFLSYEQYF.

This chain links TRBV7-3 with TRBJ2-1; tentative D call: TRBD2 (5 bases). V lost 5 bases, J lost 6 bases, and 14 bases lay in between. The CDR3 runs 14 residues. CDR1 and CDR2 from the germline V gene are SGHTA and FQGTGA. DNA for the CDR3: TGTGCCAGCAGCCCATCCCCGGGATTCAATGAGCAGTTCTTC. Its translation: CASSPSPGFNEQFF.

This clonotype was seen more than once but under ten times. J is TRBJ1-3 and V is TRBV28, with TRBD1 matching 9 bases. Trimming at V came to 4 bases and at J to 1 base, leaving 5 bases not matched to a gene. Germline CDR1 and CDR2: MDHEN and SYDVKM. This CDR3 has 16 amino acids. The DNA of the CDR3 is TGTGCCAGCAGTTCGCCGGGACAGGGATCTGGAAACACCATATATTTT. This translates into CASSSPGQGSGNTIYF.

The chain links TRBV12-3 or TRBV12-4 to TRBJ2-7; weak D call: TRBD2 (6 bases). The V gene lost 3 bases and the J gene lost 2 bases, with 17 bases spanning the gap. This CDR3 is 16 amino acids long. This chain's CDR3 is CASSFTPGVGTYEQYF. CDR3 DNA: TGTGCCAGCAGTTTTACTCCGGGAGTGGGGACCTACGAGCAGTACTTC.

This sequence joins TRBV6-1 and TRBJ2-1; 7 nucleotides match TRBD2. The V gene end was trimmed by 5 bases and the J gene end by 6 bases; junction bases not matched to a gene: 13. This CDR3 is built from 16 residues. CDR1 and CDR2 from the germline V gene are MNHNS and SASEGT. The CDR3 spells CASSRWMAGASNEQFF. DNA for the CDR3: TGTGCCAGCAGTAGGTGGATGGCGGGAGCAAGCAATGAGCAGTTCTTC.

This clonotype was observed a few times. V is TRBV20-1 and J is TRBJ2-5, with 7 bases fitting TRBD1. The CDR3 consists of 15 residues. V trimming: 6 bases; J trimming: 2 bases; junction bases outside the gene matches: 12. CDR1 is DFQATT and CDR2 is SNEGSKA in the germline V gene (reference sequence). CDR3 DNA sequence: TGCAGTGCCAATCGACCTACAGGGGTACAAGAGACCCAGTACTTC. Protein: CSANRPTGVQETQYF.

This clonotype was observed at least ten times. The chain recombines TRBV12-3 or TRBV12-4 with TRBJ2-6; D gene ambiguous. The CDR3 is made up of 15 amino acids. V dropped 3 bases and J dropped 0 bases, with 6 bases sitting between them. The CDR3 nucleotides are TGTGCCAGCAGTTTTTCTGGCTCTGGGGCCAACGTCCTGACTTTC. Protein product: CASSFSGSGANVLTF.